These 21 T cell receptor beta chains were sequenced from one sample in a study of blood T cells in healthy people across ages (dated by TCRdb to 2014 to 2015). The receptor library was made with 5' RACE. The run used an Illumina HiSeq 2500. A second PCR of roughly 6 to 12 cycles was run with a J-beta primer mix and a sample-barcoded 5' primer. Clones were called with MiXCR by TCRdb after fastp trimmed the public reads at Q25, and only in-frame beta chains were retained. Rows matching on CDR3 protein sequence are summarized as one entry with the most common DNA and genes. The sample yields approximately 810,000 distinct CDR3 sequences; about 28% were counted once. Around 16% of the sample lies in the top ten. The material sequenced was blood. The receptors stem from a woman aged 80 or over in good health.

The CDR3 DNA reads TGCGCCAGCCGAAAGACTAGCGACAACAATGAGCAGTTCTTC. Translation gives CASRKTSDNNEQFF. V and J are TRBV5-1 and TRBJ2-1; TRBD2 matches at 8 bases. CDR1 is SGHRS and CDR2 is YFSETQ in the germline V gene. After removal of 7 bases from V and 5 bases from J, the junction contained 8 bases not matched to a gene. This CDR3 is built from 14 residues.

This clonotype occurred many times. The chain is built from TRBV7-8 and TRBJ2-1; D may be TRBD1 or TRBD2 (6 bases each). Germline V gene lookup returns CDR1 SGHVS and CDR2 FQNEAQ. The CDR3 contains 13 residues. Trimming shortened V by 1 base and J by 11 bases, and 12 bases separated the two germline ends. This CDR3 reads CASSLGGAGQQFF. CDR3 sequence (DNA): TGTGCCAGCAGCTTAGGGGGGGCTGGACAGCAGTTCTTC.

The rearrangement uses TRBV11-3 and TRBJ2-1; tentatively, D is TRBD2 (6 bases). V lost 6 bases to trimming and J lost 6 bases, with 15 bases between them. Looked up from germline, CDR1 is SGHNT and CDR2 is YENEEA. The CDR3 consists of 14 residues. CDR3 nucleotides: TGTGCCAGCAGTTTAAGACCGACTAGCAATGAGCAGTTCTTC. Translation: CASSLRPTSNEQFF.

This clonotype was detected many times. V and J are TRBV25-1 and TRBJ2-3; D is unresolved. Trimming removed 0 bases from V and 2 bases from J, with 3 bases in between. Germline CDR1 is MGHDK and CDR2 is SYGVNS. The CDR3 contains 13 residues. DNA for the CDR3: TGTGCCAGCAGTGAATACGTCACAGATACGCAGTATTTT. Translating it yields CASSEYVTDTQYF.

The gene calls are TRBV20-1 and TRBJ1-1; D is unclear. Germline V gene lookup returns CDR1 DFQATT and CDR2 SNEGSKA (reference sequence). The CDR3 is 11 residues long. V gave up 6 bases and J gave up 5 bases, with 10 bases separating them. The CDR3: CSAKVQTEAFF. DNA of the CDR3: TGCAGTGCCAAGGTCCAGACTGAAGCTTTCTTT.

This sequence joins TRBV20-1 and TRBJ2-3; a weak D match, TRBD2 (6 bases). Per germline, CDR1 DFQATT and CDR2 SNEGSKA (reference sequence). CDR3 size: 14 residues. Trimming pared 4 bases from V and 6 bases from J, leaving 17 bases between. The CDR3 is CSAISGSKGDTQYF. DNA of the CDR3: TGCAGTGCTATAAGCGGGTCTAAGGGGGATACGCAGTATTTT.

This clonotype appeared many times. V usage is TRBV20-1 and J usage is TRBJ2-5; TRBD2 is a possible D gene (5 bases). Trimming pared 4 bases from V and 2 bases from J, leaving 8 bases between. The CDR3 extends over 12 amino acids. CDR1 is DFQATT and CDR2 is SNEGSKA in the germline V gene (reference sequence). Here the CDR3 reads CSANRGQETQYF. CDR3 sequence (DNA): TGCAGTGCTAATAGAGGGCAAGAGACCCAGTACTTC.

Regarding this clonotype: This may arise from a read error, as a much more abundant clone is one base away. This chain links TRBV14 with TRBJ2-4; a possible D gene is TRBD2 (5 bases). The better agreement between TRBJ2-5 and the DNA end casts doubt on the J call. The CDR3 is made up of 14 amino acids. Germline CDR1 is SGHDN and CDR2 is FVKESK. The DNA for the CDR3 is TGTGCCGGCAGCCTCACCTCGAGGAGGGAGACCCAGTACTTC. Protein sequence: CAGSLTSRRETQYF.

This clonotype came up many times. CDR3 DNA sequence: TGCGCCAGCAGCTTGTTAGGGGGCCCCTACAATGAGCAGTTCTTC. Its translation is CASSLLGGPYNEQFF. The rearrangement joins TRBV5-1 to TRBJ2-1; 7 bases line up with TRBD1. V gave up 1 base and J gave up 2 bases; unmatched junction bases: 3. This CDR3 contains 15 residues. The germline V gene has CDR1 SGHRS and CDR2 YFSETQ.

This clonotype was recorded many times. J is TRBJ2-5 and V is TRBV25-1, with 9 bases identical to TRBD1. The V and J ends lost 5 bases and 5 bases, in that order; junction bases with no gene match: 6. This CDR3 is 14 amino acids long. The germline V gene has CDR1 MGHDK and CDR2 SYGVNS. The CDR3 DNA reads as TGTGCCAGCAGTCAAAGGACAGGGGTGGAGACCCAGTACTTC. It specifies CASSQRTGVETQYF.

Many counts were recorded for this clonotype. This chain joins TRBV7-2 and TRBJ2-1; D is possibly TRBD1 or TRBD2 (5 bases each). The CDR3 covers 14 residues. Germline CDR1 and CDR2: SGHTA and FQGNSA. The germline V and J ends were trimmed by 3 bases and 5 bases, with 11 bases remaining between them. The CDR3 protein is CASSFAGANNEQFF. The DNA for the CDR3 is TGTGCCAGCAGCTTCGCCGGGGCTAACAATGAGCAGTTCTTC.

The chain couples TRBV7-2 to TRBJ1-6; 8 bases line up with TRBD1. The germline CDR1 and CDR2 sequences are SGHTA and FQGNSA. This CDR3 has 16 residues. Trimming removed 2 bases from V and 9 bases from J; junction bases left unmatched: 9. The CDR3 DNA reads TGTGCCAGCAGCTTAACCCCAGGGGGCGGGTTTTCACCCCTCCACTTT. This codes for CASSLTPGGGFSPLHF. Variable domain in full (rest from reference TRBV7-2 and TRBJ1-6): GAGVSQSPSNKVTEKGKDVELRCDPISGHTALYWYRQSLGQGLEFLIYFQGNSAPDKSGLPSDRFSAERTGGSVSTLTIQRTQQEDSAVYLCASSLTPGGGFSPLHFGNGTRLTVT.

This clonotype was observed at least ten times. The V and J genes are TRBV10-3 and TRBJ1-2; D not certain. The CDR3 spans 13 residues. Germline CDR1 and CDR2: ENHRY and SYGVKD. V shed 2 bases and J shed 8 bases, with 12 bases lying between them. CDR3 loop: CAISEDPGEGYTF. CDR3 sequence (DNA): TGTGCCATCAGTGAGGACCCCGGGGAAGGCTACACCTTC.

This clonotype has a count of ten or more. The chain has TRBV7-9 and TRBJ2-5, with 10 bases matching TRBD1. CDR3 size: 16 residues. V was pared by 3 bases and J by 5 bases, with 9 bases of the junction left unmatched. The germline V gene encodes CDR1 SEHNR and CDR2 FQNEAQ (reference sequence). The CDR3 region is CASSFPSGQGRETQYF. In DNA, the CDR3 is TGTGCCAGCAGCTTCCCCTCGGGACAGGGGAGGGAGACCCAGTACTTC.

The chain uses TRBV7-9 and TRBJ1-2, with D maybe TRBD1 (5 bases). Germline CDR1 and CDR2: SEHNR and FQNEAQ (reference sequence). Trimming took off 3 bases at V and 3 bases at J, with 14 bases between the two ends. CDR3 size: 15 residues. CDR3 nucleotide sequence: TGTGCCAGCAGCTTGGGAGGGGTGCCCCACTATGGCTACACCTTC. Its protein product is CASSLGGVPHYGYTF.

The CDR3 nucleotides read TGTGCCAGTAAATTAGCTGGGTGGGATACGCAGTATTTT. It translates to CASKLAGWDTQYF. This chain uses TRBV19 with TRBJ2-3; D ambiguous. This CDR3 comprises 13 residues. From germline, CDR1 is LNHDA and CDR2 SQIVND (reference sequence). The V end was cut by 7 bases, the J end by 6 bases, with 14 bases between.

This clonotype showed up just a few times. V usage is TRBV14 and J usage is TRBJ1-2, with TRBD1 identical over 8 bases. The CDR3 totals 11 residues. The V gene's germline CDR1 is SGHDN and CDR2 FVKESK. The J segment lost 6 bases and the V segment lost 8 bases, leaving 2 bases of the junction unmatched. The CDR3 DNA reads as TGTGCCAGCGGACAGGGAAATGGCTACACCTTC. Its translation: CASGQGNGYTF.

This clonotype was seen many times. This chain uses TRBV11-1 with TRBJ2-1; TRBD2 agrees at 9 bases. Germline V gives CDR1 SGHAT, CDR2 FQDESV (reference sequence). The length of the CDR3 is 20 residues. With 1 base clipped from V and 1 base from J, the junction kept 14 bases outside the gene matches. As DNA, the CDR3 is TGTGCCAGCAGCTTAGTTATATCTAGCGGGGTTCTGCCATCCTACAATGAGCAGTTCTTC. The encoded protein is CASSLVISSGVLPSYNEQFF. Filled out from reference TRBV11-1 and TRBJ2-1, the complete variable domain reads EAEVAQSPRYKITEKSQAVAFWCDPISGHATLYWYRQILGQGPELLVQFQDESVVDDSQLPKDRFSAERLKGVDSTLKIQPAELGDSAMYLCASSLVISSGVLPSYNEQFFGPGTRLTVL.

The sample holds many counts of this clonotype. The J gene is TRBJ1-1, the V gene TRBV5-5; D uncertain. The CDR3 is 13 residues long. Trimming pared 5 bases from V and 3 bases from J, leaving 11 bases between. The germline V gene encodes CDR1 SGHKS and CDR2 YYEKEE (reference sequence). The CDR3 region has the DNA TGTGCCAGCAGTCCGCGGCCCGACACTGAAGCTTTCTTT. Translating gives CASSPRPDTEAFF.

The table lists this clonotype with a few counts. The CDR3 DNA sequence: TGTGCCTGGAGTCCTTCGAGTGGGGTCTATGGCTACACCTTC. It codes for CAWSPSSGVYGYTF. The chain carries TRBV30 and TRBJ1-2; D is undetermined. V dropped 2 bases and J dropped 4 bases, with 14 bases sitting between them. This CDR3 is 14 amino acids long. Germline V gives CDR1 GTSNPN, CDR2 SVGIG (reference sequence).

The V gene is TRBV12-3 or TRBV12-4, the J gene TRBJ2-1; D is undetermined. V shed 3 bases and J shed 9 bases, with 15 bases lying between them. The CDR3 has 14 residues. This CDR3 is CASSFIGDRSEQFF. DNA of the CDR3: TGTGCCAGCAGTTTCATCGGAGACCGGTCTGAGCAGTTCTTC.